This T cell receptor beta chain derives from a study of TIL therapy for anti-PD-1-resistant metastatic lung cancer. Germline CDR1 is GTSNPN and CDR2 is SVGIG (reference sequence). J lost 2 bases, V lost 0 bases, and 2 bases had no gene match. This CDR3 is 15 amino acids long. This was the immunoSEQ v3 assay. The protocol was immunoSEQ multiplex PCR, while the TCRdb copy is restricted to in-frame clones and leaves out a portion. The repertoire holds tens of thousands of clones, with 70% to 80% as singletons. Regarding time point: pre-treatment sample, taken before nivolumab and TIL therapy. The rearrangement uses TRBV30 and TRBJ2-7, with 12 bases identical to TRBD2. The sample consisted of blood, taken at baseline. This sequence originates from a person aged 25 to 85 with non-small cell lung cancer. This CDR3 reads CAWSVGTSGPYEQYF. CDR3 nucleotide sequence: TGTGCCTGGAGTGTAGGGACTAGCGGGCCCTACGAGCAGTACTTC.